The sample holds a few counts of the clone carrying this T cell receptor (beta chain). What it binds is unknown. Using constant-segment primers, 5'RACE produced TCR alpha and TCR beta cDNA libraries carrying sample barcodes and UMIs. Each CDR3 protein is one row after TCRdb ran MiXCR on the 5' RACE reads. The top ten hold approximately 12% of the sample, which has just under 550,000 distinct CDR3 sequences, 20% seen once. This record comes from a study of T-cell memory formation after mild COVID-19. CDR3 length: 14 residues. The ends were cut back, 5 bases at V and 7 bases at J, with 17 bases in the middle. Germline CDR1 SEHNR, CDR2 FQNEAQ (reference sequence). Whole-study findings and limits: Clones shrinking from day 15 to 85 showed even CD4/CD8 mixes; later expanders tilted CD4+. Mainly CM and EM harbored the contracting CD4+ clones; mainly EMRA harbored the CD8+ ones.

Specimen: PBMCs or a T cell subset sorted from them (not recorded which). This TCR was recovered from an adult woman who had mild COVID-19 (a few samples of this study predate the infection). Cell type and time point are not known. This chain joins TRBV7-9 and TRBJ1-2; no firm D call. The CDR3, as DNA: TGTGCCAGCAGCCAACCGGCGGAGAGCGGTGGCTACACCTTC. It specifies CASSQPAESGGYTF.